This T cell receptor (beta chain) is drawn from a study of T cell responses to AZD1222 COVID-19 vaccine. At the level of the study: Recipients boosted at about 4 weeks or about 12 weeks are pooled.

General study results and limits: Among the donors, most were white British and more were female, and clonal diversity was possibly underestimated. Reportedly, close to half of spike-specific TCRs are directed against unmutated variant regions.

The CDR3 covers 11 residues. Trimming cost V 4 bases and J 8 bases, with 11 bases left between them. Germline V gene data show CDR1 as GTSNPN and CDR2 as SVGIG (reference sequence). Repertoires were generated with immunoSEQ multiplex PCR, while TCRdb's copy carries only in-frame clones and drops some. The sample yields more than 80,000 clones, 70% to 90% seen once. As to this clone: Its matching antigen is unknown.

The TCR sequence derives from an adult in good health. Here the sequenced sample was peripheral blood, taken on day 0 of AZD1222 vaccination. The J gene is TRBJ1-2, the V gene TRBV30; D unresolved. CDR3 protein: CAWTGAWGYTF. The CDR3 region has the DNA TGTGCCTGGACGGGCGCATGGGGCTACACCTTC.